The sample holds one count of the clone carrying this TCR beta chain. Its antigen is not known. The PCR had 60 Vbeta and 13 Jbeta primers. Assay used: immunoSEQ multiplex PCR; TCRdb lists only in-frame clones, some missing. The sample carries roughly 100,000 clones, more than 75% recorded once. This specimen comes from a study of cytomegalovirus exposure and HLA in healthy donors. Whole-study results and caveats: Diagnosis of cytomegalovirus status made by the classifier reportedly showed high specificity and sensitivity.

Germline V gene lookup returns CDR1 GTSNPN and CDR2 SVGIG (reference sequence). The germline V and J ends were trimmed by 1 base and 2 bases, with 18 bases remaining between them. The CDR3 has 17 residues. This TCR was recovered from a woman between 55 and 75 years old in good health and CMV-seronegative. The specimen sequenced was PBMCs. This rearrangement joins TRBV30 to TRBJ1-5; TRBD1 might be the D (6 bases). The DNA for the CDR3 is TGTGCCTGGAGTGAAGGACAGAAGTTATACGGCAATCAGCCCCAGCATTTT. It codes for CAWSEGQKLYGNQPQHF. The variable domain in full, with the rest retrieved from reference TRBV30 and TRBJ1-5, is SQTIHQWPATLVQPVGSPLSLECTVEGTSNPNLYWYRQAAGRGLQLLFYSVGIGQISSEVPQNLSASRPQDRQFILSSKKLLLSDSGFYLCAWSEGQKLYGNQPQHFGDGTRLSIL.